These T cell receptor beta chains were read from a single sample in a study of cytomegalovirus exposure and HLA in healthy donors. The assay was immunoSEQ multiplex PCR, and TCRdb's table has in-frame clones only and misses some. The table has roughly 190,000 clones, 80% to 85% seen once. Sequenced sample: PBMCs. These receptor sequences come from a woman under 30 in good health and CMV-seronegative. The CDR3 runs from the conserved cysteine through the conserved F or W. The D gene is left open where the match is weak. Clone size is stated in some rows and not others, as once, few, many or a class when expanded.

d_call j_call clone_size v_call cdr3_aa cdr3_nt
. TRBJ1-5 . TRBV5-1 CASSLGGDQPQHF TGCGCCAGCAGCTTGGGGGGGGATCAGCCCCAGCATTTT
TRBD1 TRBJ2-7 . TRBV25-1 CAGQGSNYEQYF TGTGCCGGACAGGGATCCAACTACGAGCAGTACTTC
. TRBJ2-3 . TRBV4-2 CASSQGWNYREGTDTQYF TGTGCCAGCAGCCAAGGATGGAACTACCGCGAAGGCACAGATACGCAGTATTTT
TRBD1 TRBJ2-7 . TRBV5-5 CASSSGQDLYEQYF TGTGCCAGCAGCTCGGGACAGGACCTCTACGAGCAGTACTTC
. TRBJ2-6 . TRBV19 CASTGYGSGANVLTF TGTGCCAGCACAGGGTACGGCTCGGGGGCCAACGTCCTGACTTTC
. TRBJ2-2 . TRBV28 CASSVDRTTPNTGELFF TGTGCCAGCAGCGTCGACAGGACAACTCCGAACACCGGGGAGCTGTTTTTT
TRBD2 TRBJ2-1 . TRBV11-2 CASSLLAGGYNEQFF TGTGCCAGCAGCTTACTAGCGGGAGGCTACAATGAGCAGTTCTTC
. TRBJ2-3 . TRBV7-8 CASSPPGGNTDTQYF TGTGCCAGCAGCCCGCCAGGAGGGAACACAGATACGCAGTATTTT
. TRBJ1-1 . TRBV5-6 CASSPEGTGGDTEAFF TGTGCCAGCAGCCCTGAGGGGACGGGCGGGGACACTGAAGCTTTCTTT
. TRBJ2-3 once TRBV27 CASSHREGRDTQYF TGTGCCAGCAGTCACAGGGAGGGCAGAGATACGCAGTATTTT
. TRBJ1-3 . TRBV21-1 CASSKGTGGSGNTIYF TGTGCCAGCAGCAAAGGAACAGGGGGCTCAGGAAACACCATATATTTT
. TRBJ1-5 . TRBV6-5 CASSYAGGFNQPQHF TGTGCCAGCAGTTACGCGGGGGGGTTCAATCAGCCCCAGCATTTT
TRBD1 TRBJ2-1 few TRBV15 CATSRVGTALFREQFF TGTGCCACCAGCAGAGTAGGGACAGCCCTTTTCCGTGAGCAGTTCTTC
. TRBJ1-2 . TRBV19 CASSGGEAIYGYTF TGTGCCAGTAGTGGTGGAGAGGCTATATATGGCTACACCTTC